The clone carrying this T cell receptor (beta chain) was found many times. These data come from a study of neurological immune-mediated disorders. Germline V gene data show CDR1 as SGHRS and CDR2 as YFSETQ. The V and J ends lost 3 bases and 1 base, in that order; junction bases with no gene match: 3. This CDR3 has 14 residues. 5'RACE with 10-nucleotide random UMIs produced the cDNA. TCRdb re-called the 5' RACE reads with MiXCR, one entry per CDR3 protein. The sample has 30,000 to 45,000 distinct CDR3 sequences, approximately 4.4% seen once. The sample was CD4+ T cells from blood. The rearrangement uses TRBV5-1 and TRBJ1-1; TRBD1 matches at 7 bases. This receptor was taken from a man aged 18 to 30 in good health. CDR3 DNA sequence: TGCGCCAGCAGCTCCGGGACAGAGAACACTGAAGCTTTCTTT. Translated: CASSSGTENTEAFF.